Listed here are 25 T cell receptor beta chains from one sample, sequenced in a study of identical twins. TCRdb re-derived calls from the 5' RACE reads in MiXCR, one entry per CDR3 protein. The sample holds approximately 260,000 distinct CDR3 sequences; roughly 8% are singletons and the top ten take less than 4%. The same data also went into a second study, on yellow fever vaccine responses in identical twins.

The sequenced material came from CD8+ T cells sorted from blood. These receptors all stem from a young woman in good health.

This clonotype came up a few times. The V and J genes are TRBV27 and TRBJ2-5, with TRBD2 identical over 7 bases. The CDR3 length is 16 residues. Germline V gene data show CDR1 as MNHEY and CDR2 as SMNVEV (reference sequence). V was clipped by 5 bases and J by 4 bases; unmatched bases: 13. In DNA, the CDR3 is TGTGCCAGCAGTACTCTCGGGGGGAGGGCCCCAGAGACCCAGTACTTC. Translated: CASSTLGGRAPETQYF.

This clonotype was seen at least ten times. The chain links TRBV7-9 to TRBJ2-7, with D unresolved. Germline-derived CDR1 and CDR2 are SEHNR and FQNEAQ (reference sequence). V was pared by 2 bases and J by 4 bases, with 9 bases between. The CDR3 extends over 13 amino acids. CDR3 protein: CASSLITGYEQYF. CDR3 DNA sequence: TGTGCCAGCAGCTTAATTACCGGGTACGAGCAGTACTTC.

This clonotype appeared a few times. This rearrangement joins TRBV7-9 to TRBJ2-2; 8 bases map to TRBD2. This CDR3 is built from 15 residues. Unmatched junction bases numbered 8, after V lost 6 bases and J lost 5 bases. The germline CDR1 and CDR2 sequences are SEHNR and FQNEAQ (reference sequence). The CDR3 here is CASSSAGAYTGELFF. The CDR3 coding sequence is TGTGCCAGCAGTTCAGCGGGAGCATATACCGGGGAGCTGTTTTTT.

In this sample, this clonotype turned up a few times. The genes are TRBV12-3 or TRBV12-4 and TRBJ2-5, with a tentative D call TRBD1 (6 bases). The CDR3 is 16 amino acids. V was cut by 5 bases and J by 4 bases, with 20 bases left in between. CDR3 in DNA: TGTGCCAGCAGTCAAAACAGGAACAGGGCCGCAGAGACCCAGTACTTC. Residues: CASSQNRNRAAETQYF.

In its sample, this clonotype was seen a few times. J is TRBJ1-2 and V is TRBV6-2 or TRBV6-3; tentatively, D is TRBD1 (5 bases). V lost 4 bases and J lost 3, with 18 bases in between. The CDR3 runs 16 residues. Germline V gene data show CDR1 as MNHEY and CDR2 as SVGEGT. The CDR3 is CASSSHGRDGYYGYTF. The CDR3 DNA sequence: TGTGCCAGCAGTTCCCACGGCAGGGACGGTTACTATGGCTACACCTTC.

This chain joins TRBV6-1 and TRBJ1-1; no reliable D call. The CDR3 is 14 residues long. Trimming cost V 6 bases and J 3 bases, with 14 bases left between them. Germline CDR1 MNHNS, CDR2 SASEGT. CDR3 protein: CASSSPRVDTEAFF. The CDR3 DNA follows: TGTGCCAGCAGCTCCCCTCGTGTGGACACTGAAGCTTTCTTT.

This chain links TRBV19 with TRBJ2-2, with TRBD2 identical over 10 bases. CDR1 LNHDA and CDR2 SQIVND come from the germline V gene (reference sequence). V dropped 4 bases and J dropped 4; count of bases not matched to a gene: 12. This CDR3 spans 18 amino acids. Here the CDR3 reads CASSKPGLAFEITGELFF. The CDR3 DNA reads TGTGCCAGTAGTAAGCCGGGACTAGCGTTTGAAATCACCGGGGAGCTGTTTTTT.

The sample holds many counts of this clonotype. V and J are TRBV12-3 or TRBV12-4 and TRBJ2-7; no definite D call. Trimming took 1 base from V and 2 from J, leaving 12 bases between them. This CDR3 is built from 15 residues. Here the CDR3 DNA reads TGTGCCAGCAGTTTAGGGGCCTCGGGTACCTACGAGCAGTACTTC. Encoded protein: CASSLGASGTYEQYF.

V and J are TRBV5-1 and TRBJ2-5; D is unresolved. Germline V gene data show CDR1 as SGHRS and CDR2 as YFSETQ. The V gene lost 1 base and the J gene lost 1 base, with 14 bases spanning the gap. The length of the CDR3 is 16 residues. CDR3 nucleotide sequence: TGCGCCAGCAGCTTGAGCCCCACAGAGCCCCAAGAGACCCAGTACTTC. It codes for CASSLSPTEPQETQYF.

This clonotype was detected many times. The chain uses TRBV12-3 or TRBV12-4 and TRBJ1-1; tentatively, D is TRBD1 (5 bases). Trimming removed 3 bases from V and 1 base from J, with 15 bases in between. CDR3 size: 16 residues. CDR3: CASSLGLGHQNTEAFF. The CDR3 DNA is TGTGCCAGCAGTTTGGGTTTAGGACACCAGAACACTGAAGCTTTCTTT.

This clonotype was seen more than once but under ten times. J is TRBJ1-3 and V is TRBV5-4; no clear D gene. The CDR3 sequence is 14 residues long. Germline CDR1 is SGHNT and CDR2 is YYREEE (reference sequence). The ends were cut back, 5 bases at V and 3 bases at J, with 12 bases in the middle. The CDR3 sequence is CASSLFGSGNTIYF. The CDR3 coding sequence is TGTGCCAGCAGTCTTTTTGGTAGTGGAAACACCATATATTTT.

This clonotype appeared a few times. The chain is built from TRBV3-1 and TRBJ2-5; tentative D call: TRBD1 (5 bases). CDR3 length: 13 amino acids. V was cut by 3 bases and J by 5 bases, with 10 bases left in between. Germline V gene data show CDR1 as LGHDT and CDR2 as YNNKEL (reference sequence). In DNA form, the CDR3 reads TGTGCCAGCAGCCAGACAGATTGGGAGACCCAGTACTTC. It specifies CASSQTDWETQYF.

The gene calls are TRBV5-5 and TRBJ2-5; D is unresolved. The V end was cut by 1 base, the J end by 5 bases, with 12 bases between. CDR1 and CDR2 from the germline V gene are SGHKS and YYEKEE (reference sequence). The CDR3 has 14 residues. The CDR3 loop reads CASSLMSAGETQYF. The CDR3 nucleotides read TGTGCCAGCAGCTTGATGTCAGCCGGGGAGACCCAGTACTTC.

This chain uses TRBV7-9 with TRBJ2-3; no firm D call. V was cut by 3 bases and J by 3 bases, with 4 bases left in between. Germline values: CDR1 SEHNR, CDR2 FQNEAQ (reference sequence). The CDR3 loop spans 12 amino acids. The CDR3 region has the DNA TGTGCCAGCAGCTTTGAGACAGATACGCAGTATTTT. Amino acids: CASSFETDTQYF.

This chain joins TRBV24-1 and TRBJ2-3; TRBD2 matches at 9 bases. This CDR3 region has 22 residues. J was trimmed by 0 bases and V by 2 bases; bases with no gene match: 20. Germline CDR1 and CDR2: KGHDR and SFDVKD. CDR3 coding DNA: TGTGCCACCAGTGATTCGCCCTCCTCGAGAGAAGCGGGGGGCCGAAGCACAGATACGCAGTATTTT. Amino acids: CATSDSPSSREAGGRSTDTQYF.

This clonotype was detected ten times or more. The rearrangement uses TRBV27 and TRBJ2-7; D is perhaps TRBD1 or TRBD2 (5 bases each). In germline, CDR1 is MNHEY, CDR2 SMNVEV (reference sequence). V was pared by 6 bases and J by 6 bases, with 12 bases between. The CDR3 contains 12 residues. CDR3 residues: CASSPGTGEQYF. CDR3 sequence (DNA): TGTGCCAGCAGCCCAGGGACGGGCGAGCAGTACTTC.

There are many counts of this clonotype. This chain links TRBV15 with TRBJ2-4; TRBD2 matches at 9 bases. Germline V gives CDR1 LNHNV, CDR2 YYDKDF (reference sequence). Trimming removed 7 bases from V and 5 bases from J; junction bases left unmatched: 3. The CDR3 totals 13 residues. In DNA form, the CDR3 reads TGTGCCACCACCCCTAGCGGGGAAAACATTCAGTACTTC. It codes for CATTPSGENIQYF.

The gene calls are TRBV4-3 and TRBJ2-1, with 7 bases matching TRBD2. There are 15 residues in the CDR3. Germline lookup yields CDR1 LGHNA and CDR2 YSLEER. V lost 0 bases, J lost 3 bases, and 2 bases stayed unmatched. In DNA, the CDR3 is TGCGCCAGCAGCCAAGAGCGGGAGTTCTACAATGAGCAGTTCTTC. As protein: CASSQEREFYNEQFF.

The chain employs TRBV27 and TRBJ1-1; 8 positions agree with TRBD1. The germline gives CDR1 MNHEY, CDR2 SMNVEV (reference sequence). V shed 6 bases and J 4 bases; nucleotides not matched to a gene: 4. The CDR3 has 13 amino acids. In DNA form, the CDR3 reads TGTGCCAGCAGACTAACAGGGGGCACTGAAGCTTTCTTT. It translates to CASRLTGGTEAFF.

This clonotype was observed a handful of times. The chain uses TRBV7-2 and TRBJ1-6; 10 bases align to TRBD1. The CDR3 loop spans 15 amino acids. Germline lookup yields CDR1 SGHTA and CDR2 FQGNSA. V lost 5 bases to trimming and J lost 10 bases; unmatched junction nucleotides: 8. CDR3 nucleotide sequence: TGTGCCAGCAGCCCTCCGGGACAGGGGTACTCACCCCTCCACTTT. Encoded protein: CASSPPGQGYSPLHF. Looking up the rest from reference TRBV7-2 and TRBJ1-6 gives the full variable domain: GAGVSQSPSNKVTEKGKDVELRCDPISGHTALYWYRQSLGQGLEFLIYFQGNSAPDKSGLPSDRFSAERTGGSVSTLTIQRTQQEDSAVYLCASSPPGQGYSPLHFGNGTRLTVT.

There are many counts of this clonotype. The chain couples TRBV4-3 to TRBJ2-5; 7 bases agree with TRBD1. The V segment lost 2 bases and the J segment 5 bases; nucleotides outside the gene matches: 8. This CDR3 comprises 15 residues. Germline lookup yields CDR1 LGHNA and CDR2 YSLEER. As DNA, the CDR3 is TGCGCCAGCAGCCAATACAGGGGATTTGGGGAGACCCAGTACTTC. It yields the protein CASSQYRGFGETQYF.

This chain joins TRBV27 and TRBJ2-2, with TRBD1 matching 8 bases. The CDR3 covers 19 residues. V was clipped by 0 bases and J by 4 bases; unmatched bases: 13. Germline CDR1 reads MNHEY; CDR2 reads SMNVEV (reference sequence). In nucleotides, the CDR3 is TGTGCCAGCAGTTTATCACCATTGACCGGGACAGGTCGCACCGGGGAGCTGTTTTTT. Encoded protein: CASSLSPLTGTGRTGELFF.

This clonotype was detected a few times. V gene TRBV20-1 combines with J gene TRBJ1-1; D gene ambiguous. The CDR3 loop spans 11 amino acids. Germline V gene lookup returns CDR1 DFQATT and CDR2 SNEGSKA (reference sequence). V shed 5 bases and J shed 0 bases, with 4 bases lying between them. The CDR3 reads CSADLNTEAFF. The DNA for the CDR3 is TGCAGTGCTGACTTGAACACTGAAGCTTTCTTT.

Many counts were recorded for this clonotype. The V call is TRBV12-3 or TRBV12-4, the J call TRBJ2-1; 10 positions match TRBD2. There are 15 residues in the CDR3. Trimming removed 4 bases from V and 2 bases from J; junction bases left unmatched: 2. CDR3 nucleotides: TGTGCCAGCAGTTCTAGCGGGAGCCCCTACAATGAGCAGTTCTTC. Translation gives CASSSSGSPYNEQFF.

This chain links TRBV12-3 or TRBV12-4 with TRBJ2-1; 8 bases fit TRBD1. The CDR3 is 11 residues long. V was clipped by 0 bases and J by 16 bases; unmatched bases: 2. The CDR3 here is CASSLADREFF. CDR3 bases: TGTGCCAGCAGTTTAGCGGACAGGGAATTCTTC.